This T cell receptor beta chain was captured by sequencing in a study of blood T cell repertoires in COVID-19. Study-wide background: Samples came from the United States, Italy and Spain, spanning acute and convalescent COVID-19.

The CDR3 is 15 residues long. The germline V gene has CDR1 MGHRA and CDR2 YSYEKL. J was trimmed by 7 bases and V by 1 base; bases with no gene match: 1. As concerns this clone: This sample also contains other DNA sequences that code for the same CDR3.

Clones were sequenced by immunoSEQ multiplex PCR, and TCRdb holds only the in-frame ones, with some missing. The sample contains more than 300,000 clones, 86% of which appear only once. The chain carries TRBV4-1 and TRBJ1-6; 10 bases agree with TRBD1. Sequencing was performed on peripheral blood. The receptor's source is a woman aged 45-60 years with acute or convalescent COVID-19. The CDR3 DNA is TGCGCCAGCAGCCAAGCGGGACAGGGGAATTCACCCCTCCACTTT. This encodes CASSQAGQGNSPLHF.